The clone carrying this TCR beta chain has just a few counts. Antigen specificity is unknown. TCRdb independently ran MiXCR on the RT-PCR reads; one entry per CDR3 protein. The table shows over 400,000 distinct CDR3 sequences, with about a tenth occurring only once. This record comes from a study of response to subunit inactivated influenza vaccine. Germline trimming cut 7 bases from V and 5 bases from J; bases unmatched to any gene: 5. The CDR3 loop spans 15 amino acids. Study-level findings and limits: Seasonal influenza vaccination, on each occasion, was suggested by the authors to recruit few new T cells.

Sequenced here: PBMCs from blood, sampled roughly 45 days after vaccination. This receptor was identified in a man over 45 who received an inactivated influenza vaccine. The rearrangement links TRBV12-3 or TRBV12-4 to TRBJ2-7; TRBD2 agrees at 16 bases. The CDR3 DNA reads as TGTGCCAGCATGGGACTAGCGGGGGGGCTCCACGAGCAGTACTTC. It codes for CASMGLAGGLHEQYF.